The 21 T cell receptor beta chains presented below share a single source sample, sequenced in a study of T cell repertoires in cytomegalovirus infection. TCRdb processed the reads anew with MiXCR; each CDR3 protein has one entry. The data show around 770,000 distinct CDR3 sequences, with roughly 28% seen just once and around 13% held by the top ten. Their cognate antigens are unknown. Material: cultured CD8+ T cells from PBMCs, obtained from culture after CMV antigen stimulation. These receptor sequences come from a human donor in good health (CMV status not recorded). Some clones in this sample may be carry-over from other donors' samples.

The chain links TRBV15 to TRBJ1-1; D unresolved. This CDR3 comprises 14 residues. Deletions cut 1 base from V and 0 bases from J, with 6 bases between. Per germline, CDR1 LNHNV and CDR2 YYDKDF (reference sequence). The CDR3 coding sequence is TGTGCCACCAGCAGAGGCGGTTTGAACACTGAAGCTTTCTTT. It yields the protein CATSRGGLNTEAFF.

This clonotype was detected only a few times. This chain links TRBV6-1 with TRBJ1-1; 11 bases agree with TRBD1. Looked up from germline, CDR1 is MNHNS and CDR2 is SASEGT. The J segment lost 0 bases and the V segment lost 5 bases, leaving 8 bases of the junction unmatched. This CDR3 contains 17 residues. CDR3 amino acids: CASSYPDRGLVNTEAFF. The CDR3 bases are TGTGCCAGCAGTTATCCGGACAGGGGGCTAGTGAACACTGAAGCTTTCTTT.

This chain links TRBV6-2 or TRBV6-3 with TRBJ2-7, with D unresolved. Germline V gene sequence: CDR1 MNHEY, CDR2 SVGEGT. The CDR3 is 14 residues long. Trimming removed 0 bases from V and 10 bases from J, with 16 bases in between. The CDR3 coding sequence is TGTGCCAGCAGTTACTCGATGGGTATGGGCCGTCAGTACGTC. It encodes CASSYSMGMGRQYV.

CDR3 protein: CSAQLGGGNTIYF. The CDR3 DNA reads TGCAGTGCTCAACTCGGGGGAGGAAACACCATATATTTT. This rearrangement joins TRBV20-1 to TRBJ1-3, with a possible D match to TRBD1 (5 bases). Per the germline V gene, CDR1 is DFQATT and CDR2 is SNEGSKA (reference sequence). This CDR3 comprises 13 residues. V lost 5 bases to trimming and J lost 4 bases, with 12 bases between them.

This clonotype occurred many times. The V gene is TRBV18, the J gene TRBJ1-2; TRBD1 aligns across 8 bases. CDR3 length equals 19 residues. The junction had 20 bases not matched to a gene; V was cut back by 1 base and J by 7 bases. The germline CDR1 and CDR2 sequences are KGHSH and LQKENI. The CDR3 region is CASSPRKRDRKDWAFGYTF. The CDR3 DNA reads as TGTGCCAGCTCACCACGGAAAAGGGACAGGAAGGATTGGGCTTTTGGCTACACCTTC.

This clonotype was seen more than once but under ten times. V gene TRBV7-9 combines with J gene TRBJ2-7; 7 bases agree with TRBD2. The CDR3 is made up of 15 amino acids. J lost 1 base, V lost 5 bases, and 8 bases had no gene match. Germline-derived CDR1 and CDR2 are SEHNR and FQNEAQ (reference sequence). For the CDR3, the DNA is TGTGCCAGCAGCCAAGATTGGGGGGGGTCCTACGAGCAGTACTTC. Its protein product is CASSQDWGGSYEQYF.

This clonotype was picked up many times. The chain links TRBV6-1 to TRBJ1-1; the D is unclear. In germline, CDR1 is MNHNS, CDR2 SASEGT. CDR3 length equals 13 residues. V was trimmed by 3 bases and J by 5 bases, leaving 10 bases between them. This CDR3 reads CASSDIGRTEAFF. As DNA, the CDR3 is TGTGCCAGCAGTGACATAGGGAGGACTGAAGCTTTCTTT.

The chain has TRBV2 and TRBJ2-3, with a tentative D call TRBD2 (6 bases). The CDR3 covers 15 residues. Trimming pared 4 bases from V and 2 bases from J, leaving 13 bases between. Germline V gene sequence: CDR1 SNHLY, CDR2 FYNNEI. The CDR3 loop reads CASSAGTFVTDTQYF. The CDR3 nucleotides are TGTGCCAGCAGTGCCGGGACTTTCGTCACAGATACGCAGTATTTT.

There are many counts of this clonotype. This chain joins TRBV7-2 and TRBJ2-1, with a weak D call TRBD2 (5 bases). The germline V and J ends were trimmed by 4 bases and 8 bases, with 15 bases remaining between them. The CDR3 contains 14 residues. Germline values: CDR1 SGHTA, CDR2 FQGNSA. The CDR3 loop reads CASSSLGVGDEQFF. DNA for the CDR3: TGTGCCAGCAGCTCATTGGGTGTCGGGGATGAGCAGTTCTTC.

This clonotype showed up many times. The chain couples TRBV14 to TRBJ2-1, with 7 bases that match TRBD1. This CDR3 is 15 amino acids long. Per germline, CDR1 SGHDN and CDR2 FVKESK. V trimming: 0 bases; J trimming: 1 base; junction bases outside the gene matches: 0. CDR3 sequence: CASSQETGSYNEQFF. The CDR3 region has the DNA TGTGCCAGCAGCCAAGAGACAGGGTCCTACAATGAGCAGTTCTTC. Complete variable domain (other parts from reference TRBV14 and TRBJ2-1): EAGVTQFPSHSVIEKGQTVTLRCDPISGHDNLYWYRRVMGKEIKFLLHFVKESKQDESGMPNNRFLAERTGGTYSTLKVQPAELEDSGVYFCASSQETGSYNEQFFGPGTRLTVL.

Ten or more counts support this clonotype. The V and J genes are TRBV18 and TRBJ2-5; D not resolved. The germline CDR1 and CDR2 sequences are KGHSH and LQKENI. The V gene lost 9 bases and the J gene lost 1 base, with 6 bases spanning the gap. CDR3 size: 11 residues. Written as DNA, the CDR3 is TGTGCCAGTAGTCCCCAAGAGACCCAGTACTTC. Its translation: CASSPQETQYF.

The table lists this clonotype with a few counts. The chain recombines TRBV19 with TRBJ2-1; 9 nucleotides align to TRBD2. Germline CDR1 is LNHDA and CDR2 is SQIVND (reference sequence). The CDR3 is made up of 15 amino acids. Losses at the gene ends were 5 bases for V and 3 bases for J; bases not matched to a gene: 5. The CDR3 sequence: CASSWGSGSYNEQFF. The CDR3 DNA is TGTGCCAGTAGTTGGGGTAGCGGGAGCTACAATGAGCAGTTCTTC.

This clonotype was counted between two and nine times. The chain couples TRBV4-3 to TRBJ1-5; D is perhaps TRBD1 (5 bases). V gave up 5 bases and J gave up 0 bases, with 14 bases separating them. The CDR3 length is 16 residues. The germline CDR1 and CDR2 sequences are LGHNA and YSLEER. This CDR3 is CASSKKGPPSNQPQHF. The DNA of the CDR3 is TGCGCCAGCAGCAAAAAGGGACCGCCTAGCAATCAGCCCCAGCATTTT.

The V gene is TRBV2, the J gene TRBJ2-1; 9 bases fit TRBD2. Germline assignment: CDR1 SNHLY and CDR2 FYNNEI. The CDR3 loop spans 13 amino acids. The CDR3 spells CAAGGTSYNEQFF. The CDR3 region has the DNA TGTGCAGCGGGGGGAACCTCCTACAATGAGCAGTTCTTC.

This clonotype was counted between two and nine times. This chain uses TRBV2 with TRBJ1-2; 9 bases align to TRBD1. The CDR3 runs to 12 residues. CDR1 and CDR2 from the germline V gene are SNHLY and FYNNEI. With V trimmed by 9 bases and J by 8 bases, 7 bases remained unmatched. The CDR3 DNA reads as TGTGCCAGTTGGACAGGGGCTAAGGGCTACACCTTC. Its translation: CASWTGAKGYTF. The whole variable domain, filled in from reference TRBV2 and TRBJ1-2, reads EPEVTQTPSHQVTQMGQEVILRCVPISNHLYFYWYRQILGQKVEFLVSFYNNEISEKSEIFDDQFSVERPDGSNFTLKIRSTKLEDSAMYFCASWTGAKGYTFGSGTRLTVV.

The sample holds many counts of this clonotype. This chain connects TRBV7-8 to TRBJ2-5; possibly TRBD2 for D (6 bases). V was trimmed by 4 bases and J by 5 bases, leaving 14 bases between them. The CDR3 is made up of 14 amino acids. Germline loops: CDR1 SGHVS, CDR2 FQNEAQ. CDR3 sequence (DNA): TGTGCCAGCAGCTCCTGGACGGGGAGGGAGACCCAGTACTTC. Encoded protein: CASSSWTGRETQYF. The variable domain in full, completed from reference TRBV7-8 and TRBJ2-5, reads GAGVSQSPRYKVAKRGQDVALRCDPISGHVSLFWYQQALGQGPEFLTYFQNEAQLDKSGLPSDRFFAERPEGSVSTLKIQRTQQEDSAVYLCASSSWTGRETQYFGPGTRLLVL.

This clonotype was counted many times. V usage is TRBV7-3 and J usage is TRBJ2-1; D tentatively fits TRBD1 or TRBD2 (7 bases each). The CDR3 runs to 16 residues. Germline V gives CDR1 SGHTA, CDR2 FQGTGA. V was cut by 5 bases and J by 4 bases, with 18 bases left in between. The CDR3 nucleotides are TGTGCCAGCAGCCAGGGAGGGGGCAGCAGGTACAATGAGCAGTTCTTC. Amino acids: CASSQGGGSRYNEQFF.

The table lists this clonotype with a few counts. The chain employs TRBV7-9 and TRBJ2-2; 8 nucleotides agree with TRBD2. The V segment lost 8 bases and the J segment 3 bases; nucleotides outside the gene matches: 5. The CDR3 runs 14 residues. Germline V lookup: CDR1 SEHNR, CDR2 FQNEAQ (reference sequence). The CDR3 DNA reads as TGTGCCAGCCTGCGGGGGGACTACACCGGGGAGCTGTTTTTT. Encoded protein: CASLRGDYTGELFF.

The sample holds a few counts of this clonotype. The J gene is TRBJ2-3, the V gene TRBV5-4, with a possible D match to TRBD2 (5 bases). Per the germline V gene, CDR1 is SGHNT and CDR2 is YYREEE (reference sequence). The CDR3 covers 13 residues. V lost 9 bases, J lost 1 base, and 12 bases lay in between. In DNA, the CDR3 is TGTGCCACCCGGGGTTCGGGCACAGATACGCAGTATTTT. Its translation: CATRGSGTDTQYF.

The rearrangement joins TRBV5-4 to TRBJ2-1, with TRBD1 identical over 11 bases. The J segment lost 3 bases and the V segment lost 5 bases, leaving 7 bases of the junction unmatched. CDR1 is SGHNT and CDR2 is YYREEE in the germline V gene (reference sequence). The CDR3 length is 16 residues. Here the CDR3 reads CASSHAGTGGYNEQFF. Written as DNA, the CDR3 is TGTGCCAGCAGTCACGCCGGGACAGGGGGCTACAATGAGCAGTTCTTC.

This clonotype was detected only a few times. The chain has TRBV20-1 and TRBJ2-1; D might be TRBD2 (5 bases). The CDR3 runs to 14 residues. Germline CDR1 DFQATT, CDR2 SNEGSKA (reference sequence). The germline V and J ends were trimmed by 0 bases and 6 bases, with 12 bases remaining between them. The CDR3 nucleotides are TGCAGTGCTAGAGAGCACCGGGGAAGCAATGAGCAGTTCTTC. Amino acids: CSAREHRGSNEQFF.